Listed here is a single T cell receptor beta chain. This sample is part of a study of cytomegalovirus exposure and HLA in healthy donors. The CDR3 covers 13 residues. The germline V gene has CDR1 KGHSH and CDR2 LQKENI. J was trimmed by 5 bases and V by 6 bases; bases with no gene match: 5. Vbeta (60) and Jbeta (13) primers were used in the PCR. Profiled with immunoSEQ multiplex PCR; TCRdb holds only in-frame clones, not every one. The sample yields fewer than 45,000 clones, more than 90% seen once. The chain is built from TRBV18 and TRBJ1-1, with 8 positions matching TRBD1. The sample comprised PBMCs. The sequence was collected from a woman aged 18-30 years in good health and CMV-seronegative. In nucleotides, the CDR3 is TGTGCCAGCTCCACCAGGACAGGGACTGAAGCTTTCTTT. Translation gives CASSTRTGTEAFF.